Shown below are 25 T cell receptor beta chains from a single sample sequenced in a study of cytomegalovirus exposure and HLA in healthy donors. PCR primers comprised 60 Vbeta and 13 Jbeta primers. Produced via immunoSEQ multiplex PCR; TCRdb's table is partial and in-frame only. The sample includes 130,000 or so clones, about four fifths of them seen just once. The sequencing input was PBMCs. These receptor sequences come from a young man in good health and CMV-seronegative.

The CDR3 loop reads CASSSRSNEKLFF. Here the CDR3 DNA reads TGTGCCAGCAGTTCTAGGAGTAATGAAAAACTGTTTTTT. The chain carries TRBV27 and TRBJ1-4; D not resolved. CDR3 size: 13 residues. V lost 4 bases and J lost 4, with 7 bases in between. Germline CDR1 reads MNHEY; CDR2 reads SMNVEV (reference sequence). Supplemented by reference TRBV27 and TRBJ1-4, the full variable domain reads EAQVTQNPRYLITVTGKKLTVTCSQNMNHEYMSWYRQDPGLGLRQIYYSMNVEVTDKGDVPEGYKVSRKEKRNFPLILESPSPNQTSLYFCASSSRSNEKLFFGSGTQLSVL.

The chain carries TRBV20-1 and TRBJ1-1; 7 nucleotides match TRBD1. The CDR3 spans 11 residues. Germline V gives CDR1 DFQATT, CDR2 SNEGSKA (reference sequence). Here the CDR3 DNA reads TGCAGAACAGGGGCCGCCACTGAAGCTTTCTTT. Its protein is CRTGAATEAFF.

This clone was seen only a few times. This chain connects TRBV4-1 to TRBJ1-3; the match to TRBD1 covers 8 bases. Germline V gene lookup returns CDR1 MGHRA and CDR2 YSYEKL. The CDR3 has 15 residues. V dropped 2 bases and J dropped 0; count of bases not matched to a gene: 0. The CDR3 sequence: CASSQTGGSGNTIYF. CDR3 in DNA: TGCGCCAGCAGCCAAACAGGGGGCTCTGGAAACACCATATATTTT.

V gene TRBV9 combines with J gene TRBJ2-5; D remains unclear. The V end was cut by 0 bases, the J end by 5 bases, with 11 bases between. The CDR3 is 14 amino acids. In germline, CDR1 is SGDLS, CDR2 YYNGEE. The CDR3: CASSVEPRTETQYF. Written as DNA, the CDR3 is TGTGCCAGCAGCGTAGAGCCTAGAACCGAGACCCAGTACTTC.

The rearrangement links TRBV19 to TRBJ2-2, with 7 bases lining up with TRBD2. The V gene's germline CDR1 is LNHDA and CDR2 SQIVND (reference sequence). The CDR3 runs to 15 residues. J gave up 3 bases and V 5 bases, and 6 bases lay outside the gene matches. The CDR3 loop is CASSWGGGHTGELFF. CDR3 in DNA: TGTGCCAGTAGTTGGGGCGGGGGTCACACCGGGGAGCTGTTTTTT.

The V and J genes are TRBV9 and TRBJ2-1; D remains unclear. V dropped 0 bases and J dropped 5 bases, with 9 bases sitting between them. The germline CDR1 and CDR2 sequences are SGDLS and YYNGEE. This CDR3 has 14 amino acids. The DNA of the CDR3 is TGTGCCAGCAGCGTAGACAGAATCGACAATGAGCAGTTCTTC. It translates to CASSVDRIDNEQFF.

The rearrangement links TRBV6-1 to TRBJ2-7; maybe TRBD1 (6 bases). CDR1 MNHNS and CDR2 SASEGT come from the germline V gene. The CDR3 loop spans 13 amino acids. The V end lost 7 bases, the J end lost 2 bases, and 12 bases lay between the germline ends. The CDR3 sequence is CASITTGPYEQYF. CDR3 bases: TGTGCCAGCATTACGACAGGACCCTACGAGCAGTACTTC.

This chain uses TRBV4-2 with TRBJ1-5; D is uncertain. The CDR3 contains 16 residues. V was pared by 1 base and J by 5 bases, with 15 bases between. CDR1 LGHNA and CDR2 YNFKEQ come from the germline V gene. CDR3 DNA: TGTGCCAGCAGCCAAGGTGACACCGGGGAAGATCAGCCCCAGCATTTT. It encodes CASSQGDTGEDQPQHF.

This chain links TRBV5-1 with TRBJ2-7; TRBD1 agrees at 8 bases. This CDR3 spans 15 amino acids. Trimming took 0 bases from V and 5 from J; bases not matched to a gene: 7. Germline CDR1 SGHRS, CDR2 YFSETQ. The DNA for the CDR3 is TGCGCCAGCAGCTTGGGAACAGGGGGAACTGACGAGCAGTACTTC. This gives the protein CASSLGTGGTDEQYF.

This clone has a handful of counts. The chain combines TRBV30 with TRBJ1-1, with TRBD1 identical over 7 bases. The junction had 13 bases not matched to a gene; V was cut back by 3 bases and J by 3 bases. The CDR3 loop spans 16 amino acids. Germline values: CDR1 GTSNPN, CDR2 SVGIG (reference sequence). The CDR3 bases are TGTGCCTGGAGGGGATCAACAGGGGCGTGGTACACTGAAGCTTTCTTT. Translated, it gives CAWRGSTGAWYTEAFF.

The rearrangement uses TRBV7-9 and TRBJ1-1; 9 bases agree with TRBD1. Unmatched junction bases numbered 5, after V lost 6 bases and J lost 3 bases. The length of the CDR3 is 14 residues. Germline V CDR1 and CDR2: SEHNR, FQNEAQ (reference sequence). Here the CDR3 DNA reads TGTGCCAGCAGTTTACAGGGGGCCTACACTGAAGCTTTCTTT. It is translated as CASSLQGAYTEAFF.

The chain recombines TRBV5-1 with TRBJ1-2; no reliable D call. V lost 0 bases and J 4 bases, leaving 10 bases between the germline ends. This CDR3 has 14 residues. Per germline, CDR1 SGHRS and CDR2 YFSETQ. The CDR3 sequence: CASSLGTSGYGYTF. The CDR3 DNA is TGCGCCAGCAGCTTGGGAACATCGGGCTATGGCTACACCTTC.

CDR3 nucleotides: TGCGCCAGCAGCTCACCGGGACAGGGGACCTACGAGCAGTACTTC. Protein product: CASSSPGQGTYEQYF. The chain is built from TRBV4-1 and TRBJ2-7; 10 bases are a match to TRBD1. The V gene end was trimmed by 5 bases and the J gene end by 2 bases; junction bases not matched to a gene: 6. The CDR3 runs to 15 residues. In germline, CDR1 is MGHRA, CDR2 YSYEKL.

The V call is TRBV19, the J call TRBJ1-1; the match to TRBD1 covers 7 bases. Germline-derived CDR1 and CDR2 are LNHDA and SQIVND (reference sequence). Trimming removed 2 bases from V and 0 bases from J; junction bases left unmatched: 6. The CDR3 has 16 residues. The CDR3 region is CASSIRGGHMNTEAFF. The CDR3, as DNA: TGTGCCAGTAGTATAAGAGGGGGCCATATGAACACTGAAGCTTTCTTT.

The V and J genes are TRBV5-6 and TRBJ1-1, with D unresolved. Germline loops: CDR1 SGHDT, CDR2 YYEEEE. Trimming took 1 base from V and 1 from J, leaving 8 bases between them. CDR3 length: 14 residues. For the CDR3, the DNA is TGTGCCAGCAGCTTGTTCGATAGGAACACTGAAGCTTTCTTT. Amino acid sequence: CASSLFDRNTEAFF.

V and J are TRBV6-5 and TRBJ2-1; 7 positions match TRBD1. V was clipped by 2 bases and J by 8 bases; unmatched bases: 6. Germline V gene sequence: CDR1 MNHEY, CDR2 SVGAGI. The CDR3 spans 14 residues. CDR3 nucleotide sequence: TGTGCCAGCAGTTACGCCGGACAGGCCTATGAGCAGTTCTTC. This gives the protein CASSYAGQAYEQFF.

This clone was seen a single time. The chain is built from TRBV5-1 and TRBJ1-1, with 9 bases identical to TRBD1. CDR1 is SGHRS and CDR2 is YFSETQ in the germline V gene. The CDR3 contains 16 residues. The V and J ends lost 2 bases and 3 bases, in that order; junction bases with no gene match: 8. The CDR3 sequence is CASSFNTQGADTEAFF. The CDR3 nucleotides are TGCGCCAGCAGCTTTAATACACAGGGGGCGGACACTGAAGCTTTCTTT.

The chain carries TRBV6-5 and TRBJ1-2, with 7 bases fitting TRBD1. The CDR3 length is 15 residues. Germline-derived CDR1 and CDR2 are MNHEY and SVGAGI. The V gene end was trimmed by 4 bases and the J gene end by 4 bases; junction bases not matched to a gene: 9. Written as DNA, the CDR3 is TGTGCCAGCAGTTTCTCCTCGGGACAGACCTATGGCTACACCTTC. Translating gives CASSFSSGQTYGYTF.

The chain combines TRBV13 with TRBJ2-1; 13 bases match TRBD2. The CDR3 totals 15 residues. Trimming cost V 5 bases and J 8 bases; bases outside gene matches: 6. The V gene's germline CDR1 is PRHDT and CDR2 FYEKMQ (reference sequence). In DNA, the CDR3 is TGTGCCAGCAGCCTCCGGACTAGCGGGAGCTATGAGCAGTTCTTC. Translated, it gives CASSLRTSGSYEQFF.

This chain connects TRBV7-6 to TRBJ1-2; TRBD1 might be the D (5 bases). Germline V CDR1 and CDR2: SGHVS, FNYEAQ. The CDR3 contains 16 residues. Trimming pared 4 bases from V and 6 bases from J, leaving 21 bases between. The chain's CDR3 is CASSSGVGGPMDGYTF. The CDR3 DNA reads as TGTGCCAGCAGCTCGGGGGTCGGGGGTCCGATGGATGGCTACACCTTC. Looking up the rest from reference TRBV7-6 and TRBJ1-2 gives the full variable domain: GAGVSQSPRYKVTKRGQDVALRCDPISGHVSLYWYRQALGQGPEFLTYFNYEAQQDKSGLPNDRFSAERPEGSISTLTIQRTEQRDSAMYRCASSSGVGGPMDGYTFGSGTRLTVV.

V and J are TRBV6-5 and TRBJ2-7, with D tentatively TRBD2 (6 bases). The ends were cut back, 3 bases at V and 2 bases at J, with 11 bases in the middle. The germline CDR1 and CDR2 sequences are MNHEY and SVGAGI. CDR3 length equals 14 residues. This chain's CDR3 is CASSYQGGAYEQYF. CDR3 DNA: TGTGCCAGCAGTTATCAGGGAGGAGCCTACGAGCAGTACTTC.

The rearrangement links TRBV7-9 to TRBJ1-1; D perhaps matches TRBD1 (5 bases). Germline-derived CDR1 and CDR2 are SEHNR and FQNEAQ (reference sequence). CDR3 length: 16 residues. V gave up 5 bases and J gave up 1 base, with 17 bases separating them. CDR3 loop: CASSLFGGIRNTEAFF. The CDR3 nucleotides read TGTGCCAGCAGCCTCTTTGGGGGGATCAGGAACACTGAAGCTTTCTTT.

V usage is TRBV5-6 and J usage is TRBJ2-5; D remains ambiguous. The CDR3 spans 15 residues. Per the germline V gene, CDR1 is SGHDT and CDR2 is YYEEEE. The V end lost 4 bases, the J end lost 7 bases, and 20 bases lay between the germline ends. The CDR3 coding sequence is TGTGCCAGCAGCCCGGGTGGTTCGCCTCGGAGGACCCAGTACTTC. It encodes CASSPGGSPRRTQYF.

The chain carries TRBV10-3 and TRBJ1-1; D is unresolved. V was trimmed by 10 bases and J by 1 base, leaving 16 bases between them. The CDR3 sequence is 14 residues long. Per germline, CDR1 ENHRY and CDR2 SYGVKD. CDR3 residues: CATQKFTANTEAFF. CDR3 coding DNA: TGTGCCACCCAGAAATTTACAGCGAACACTGAAGCTTTCTTT.

The table lists this clone with a count of one. The chain links TRBV5-4 to TRBJ2-7; TRBD2 agrees at 13 bases. The germline gives CDR1 SGHNT, CDR2 YYREEE (reference sequence). The ends lost 4 bases at V and 3 bases at J; junction bases unmatched: 4. This CDR3 comprises 15 residues. The CDR3 region is CASSPTSGRDYEQYF. Written as DNA, the CDR3 is TGTGCCAGCAGCCCCACTAGCGGGAGGGACTACGAGCAGTACTTC.